The clone carrying this T cell receptor (beta chain) was counted once. Its target is not known. Per germline, CDR1 PRHDT and CDR2 FYEKMQ (reference sequence). The CDR3 runs to 15 residues. The V gene end was trimmed by 5 bases and the J gene end by 2 bases; junction bases not matched to a gene: 8. The data derive from a study of PD-1 blockade in classical Hodgkin lymphoma. Overall study findings and caveats: Nivolumab starters within 1 year of ASCT were excluded. Baseline diversity was lower in partial responders and progressors than complete responders.

Time point denoted: cycle 4 day 1 (C4D1), after 6 weeks of nivolumab. Brentuximab vedotin exposure varied among the patients, all of whom had relapsed after autologous stem cell transplantation. Sequenced by immunoSEQ multiplex PCR; TCRdb stores in-frame clones only, minus some. Of approximately 96,000 clones listed, approximately 94% are singletons. The sequences come from peripheral blood mononuclear cells (PBMCs), collected before the fourth cycle of nivolumab. The rearrangement joins TRBV13 to TRBJ2-7, with TRBD2 matching over 8 bases. The receptor comes from a human donor with classical Hodgkin lymphoma. CDR3 bases: TGTGCCAGCAGCGGTCCTAGCGGGCCGGCCTACGAGCAGTACTTC. It encodes CASSGPSGPAYEQYF. The whole variable domain, filled in from reference TRBV13 and TRBJ2-7, reads AAGVIQSPRHLIKEKRETATLKCYPIPRHDTVYWYQQGPGQDPQFLISFYEKMQSDKGSIPDRFSAQQFSDYHSELNMSSLELGDSALYFCASSGPSGPAYEQYFGPGTRLTVT.